The 24 T cell receptor beta chains below were found in one sample sequenced in a study of post-analysis software for immune sequencing data. What these receptors recognize is not known. Unique molecular identifiers featured in each of the TCR beta cDNA libraries. TCRdb fed the PCR reads into MiXCR, producing one record per CDR3 protein. The sample has about 680,000 distinct CDR3 sequences, 55% to 60% seen once; the top ten hold approximately 11%. Notes on the study in general: Several TRBV segments (TRBV5-6, TRBV5-1 and TRBV20-1 among them) occurred more frequently in patients than in controls.

What was sequenced was blood. The receptors were gathered from a girl aged 2-10 years with multiple sclerosis.

The chain has TRBV20-1 and TRBJ1-2; D is undetermined. Per the germline V gene, CDR1 is DFQATT and CDR2 is SNEGSKA (reference sequence). V lost 3 bases to trimming and J lost 5 bases, with 16 bases between them. This CDR3 is 14 amino acids long. CDR3 in DNA: TGCAGTGCTAGCCACGACCAGGCGGCTTATGGCTACACCTTC. It yields the protein CSASHDQAAYGYTF.

The J gene is TRBJ1-1, the V gene TRBV6-5; tentatively, D is TRBD1 (5 bases). Germline CDR1 and CDR2: MNHEY and SVGAGI. This CDR3 contains 12 residues. V lost 7 bases and J 6 bases, leaving 12 bases between the germline ends. The CDR3 DNA follows: TGTGCCAGCATATCCACAGGCTCTGAAGCTTTCTTT. It encodes CASISTGSEAFF.

In this sample, this clonotype turned up a few times. V gene TRBV5-1 combines with J gene TRBJ1-1; tentative D call: TRBD1 (5 bases). The germline V and J ends were trimmed by 0 bases and 2 bases, with 8 bases remaining between them. This CDR3 comprises 14 residues. Looked up from germline, CDR1 is SGHRS and CDR2 is YFSETQ. The CDR3 protein is CASSLDTGNTEAFF. DNA for the CDR3: TGCGCCAGCAGCTTGGATACAGGTAACACTGAAGCTTTCTTT.

The V and J genes are TRBV7-9 and TRBJ2-7; TRBD2 agrees at 10 bases. Germline V gives CDR1 SEHNR, CDR2 FQNEAQ (reference sequence). The CDR3 loop spans 16 amino acids. After removal of 6 bases from V and 0 bases from J, the junction contained 8 bases not matched to a gene. The CDR3 region is CASRGLARGPSYEQYF. CDR3 bases: TGTGCCAGCAGGGGACTAGCGCGCGGTCCCTCCTACGAGCAGTACTTC.

The rearrangement uses TRBV5-1 and TRBJ2-7; tentative D call: TRBD2 (6 bases). The CDR3 is 14 residues long. Germline V gene lookup returns CDR1 SGHRS and CDR2 YFSETQ. V shed 2 bases and J shed 2 bases, with 11 bases lying between them. The CDR3 coding sequence is TGCGCCAGCAGCTTAGCGGGTTGGACCTACGAGCAGTACTTC. Residues: CASSLAGWTYEQYF.

This chain uses TRBV6-6 with TRBJ1-1; 8 positions match TRBD1. The ends lost 5 bases at V and 4 bases at J; junction bases unmatched: 9. The CDR3 has 15 residues. Per germline, CDR1 MNHNY and CDR2 SVGAGI (reference sequence). The CDR3 loop reads CASSPLDRAGTEAFF. The CDR3 DNA reads as TGTGCCAGCAGTCCCCTGGACAGGGCCGGCACTGAAGCTTTCTTT.

The chain is built from TRBV20-1 and TRBJ2-7; 8 bases fit TRBD2. J gave up 2 bases and V 6 bases, and 6 bases lay outside the gene matches. Germline V gene sequence: CDR1 DFQATT, CDR2 SNEGSKA (reference sequence). The CDR3 runs to 13 residues. CDR3 bases: TGCAGTGCCGACGGGAGGGGTACCTACGAGCAGTACTTC. Protein sequence: CSADGRGTYEQYF.

This chain links TRBV29-1 with TRBJ2-1, with 10 bases lining up with TRBD2. V shed 6 bases and J 4 bases; nucleotides not matched to a gene: 6. The CDR3 loop spans 14 amino acids. Germline CDR1 is SQVTM and CDR2 is ANQGSEA. CDR3 in amino acids: CSVAGTSVYNEQFF. The CDR3 nucleotides read TGCAGCGTAGCCGGGACTAGCGTATACAATGAGCAGTTCTTC.

The V call is TRBV20-1, the J call TRBJ2-1, with TRBD2 as a possible D gene (7 bases). V lost 5 bases, J lost 0 bases, and 26 bases lay in between. Looked up from germline, CDR1 is DFQATT and CDR2 is SNEGSKA (reference sequence). The CDR3 is made up of 19 amino acids. The DNA of the CDR3 is TGCAGTGCTCCCCTAGGGGGAGCGGGATTAAAGAGCTCCTACAATGAGCAGTTCTTC. Its translation is CSAPLGGAGLKSSYNEQFF.

The genes are TRBV30 and TRBJ2-7, with D unresolved. This CDR3 has 12 residues. V lost 4 bases and J lost 2, with 9 bases in between. Germline V gene data show CDR1 as GTSNPN and CDR2 as SVGIG (reference sequence). The CDR3 protein is CAWKRNPYEQYF. The CDR3 bases are TGTGCCTGGAAGCGAAATCCCTACGAGCAGTACTTC.

The rearrangement uses TRBV6-6 and TRBJ2-7; a weak D match, TRBD1 (5 bases). The germline V gene has CDR1 MNHNY and CDR2 SVGAGI (reference sequence). Trimming left V 2 bases short and J 4 bases short, with 12 bases between. The CDR3 covers 14 residues. The CDR3 DNA reads as TGTGCCAGCAGTTACGGTACAGGCGAATACGAGCAGTACTTC. It specifies CASSYGTGEYEQYF.

Comments on this clonotype: The junction and the germline gene differ at one end; a read error may be behind it. This rearrangement joins TRBV3-1 to TRBJ1-5; possible D gene TRBD1, 6 bases. The CDR3 length is 13 residues. Germline lookup yields CDR1 LGHDT and CDR2 YNNKEL (reference sequence). CDR3 coding DNA: TGTACCAGCAGCCAGGGGTTCCGCCAGCCCCAGCATTTT. Translated, it gives CTSSQGFRQPQHF. The full variable domain, completed using reference TRBV3-1 and TRBJ1-5, is DTAVSQTPKYLVTQMGNDKSIKCEQNLGHDTMYWYKQDSKKFLKIMFSYNNKELIINETVPNRFSPKSPDKAHLNLHINSLELGDSAVYFCTSSQGFRQPQHFGDGTRLSIL.

The chain links TRBV4-3 to TRBJ1-4; 11 bases align to TRBD1. The CDR3 is 14 residues long. After removal of 0 bases from V and 11 bases from J, the junction contained 2 bases not matched to a gene. Germline V gives CDR1 LGHNA, CDR2 YSLEER. The DNA for the CDR3 is TGCGCCAGCAGCCAAGATCGGGACAGGGGGAAACTGTTTTTT. Translation gives CASSQDRDRGKLFF.

The chain carries TRBV28 and TRBJ2-5; D not certain. Deletions cut 2 bases from V and 5 bases from J, with 9 bases between. The germline V gene has CDR1 MDHEN and CDR2 SYDVKM. The CDR3 extends over 13 amino acids. The CDR3 loop reads CASSLRRPETQYF. The CDR3 nucleotides read TGTGCCAGCAGTTTAAGACGGCCGGAGACCCAGTACTTC.

This chain joins TRBV6-2 or TRBV6-3 and TRBJ2-1; 8 positions agree with TRBD2. The V gene end was trimmed by 6 bases and the J gene end by 6 bases; junction bases not matched to a gene: 10. The germline gives CDR1 MNHEY, CDR2 SVGEGT. There are 15 residues in the CDR3. This CDR3 is CASRPGLEWLNEQFF. The CDR3 DNA reads as TGTGCCAGCAGGCCGGGACTAGAATGGCTCAATGAGCAGTTCTTC.

About this clonotype: The junction shows a germline mismatch at one end, possibly a read error. This chain joins TRBV15 and TRBJ2-1; tentatively, D is TRBD1 (5 bases). CDR1 LNHNV and CDR2 YYDKDF come from the germline V gene (reference sequence). The length of the CDR3 is 12 residues. CDR3 protein: CATGRADNEQFF. CDR3 in DNA: TGTGCCACCGGCAGGGCGGACAATGAGCAGTTCTTC.

The chain uses TRBV7-2 and TRBJ2-3; possible D gene TRBD2, 5 bases. Trimming took off 5 bases at V and 6 bases at J, with 18 bases between the two ends. The CDR3 covers 15 residues. CDR1 and CDR2 (germline): SGHTA, FQGNSA. The CDR3 spells CASSQDVGGRDTQYF. CDR3 in DNA: TGTGCCAGCAGCCAAGACGTAGGAGGAAGGGATACGCAGTATTTT.

This clonotype was detected a few times. The chain employs TRBV12-3 or TRBV12-4 and TRBJ2-1; D remains ambiguous. The germline V and J ends were trimmed by 2 bases and 0 bases, with 8 bases remaining between them. This CDR3 has 15 amino acids. For the CDR3, the DNA is TGTGCCAGCAGTTTACAGCCTAGCTCCTACAATGAGCAGTTCTTC. Protein product: CASSLQPSSYNEQFF.

This rearrangement joins TRBV29-1 to TRBJ2-1; no firm D call. Germline loops: CDR1 SQVTM, CDR2 ANQGSEA. CDR3 length: 15 amino acids. The V and J ends lost 1 base and 9 bases respectively, with 19 bases between them. The chain's CDR3 is CSVEGWQENRIEQFF. As DNA, the CDR3 is TGCAGCGTTGAAGGGTGGCAGGAGAATCGGATTGAGCAGTTCTTC.

The rearrangement joins TRBV5-6 to TRBJ2-1; D call uncertain. The CDR3 spans 15 residues. CDR1 is SGHDT, CDR2 YYEEEE, per germline. V gave up 1 base and J gave up 5 bases, with 13 bases separating them. CDR3 residues: CASSLRLVGNNEQFF. The CDR3 nucleotides are TGTGCCAGCAGCTTGAGGTTGGTGGGGAACAATGAGCAGTTCTTC.

The rearrangement links TRBV12-3 or TRBV12-4 to TRBJ2-3; TRBD2 matches at 8 bases. V dropped 6 bases and J dropped 3; count of bases not matched to a gene: 8. The CDR3 totals 15 residues. CDR3 sequence (DNA): TGTGCCAGCAGCCGTTTACAGCGGGGGACAGATACGCAGTATTTT. Translating it yields CASSRLQRGTDTQYF.

The CDR3, as DNA: TGTGCCAGCAGCTCCCCGACAGGGGAGGGGTATGGCTACACCTTC. Protein product: CASSSPTGEGYGYTF. This chain uses TRBV11-2 with TRBJ1-2; 8 positions match TRBD1. Trimming at V came to 4 bases and at J to 5 bases, leaving 9 bases not matched to a gene. Looked up from germline, CDR1 is SGHAT and CDR2 is FQNNGV. There are 15 residues in the CDR3.

The chain uses TRBV10-3 and TRBJ2-1, with 12 bases matching TRBD2. Germline V gene lookup returns CDR1 ENHRY and CDR2 SYGVKD. The CDR3 covers 17 residues. J gave up 8 bases and V 4 bases, and 12 bases lay outside the gene matches. The chain's CDR3 is CAISGGLTSGRPHEQFF. The CDR3 nucleotides are TGTGCCATCAGTGGGGGACTGACTAGCGGGAGACCCCATGAGCAGTTCTTC.

This clonotype has only one observation. The chain couples TRBV20-1 to TRBJ2-1; the D call may be TRBD1 or TRBD2 (6 bases each). This CDR3 is built from 13 residues. The V and J ends lost 6 bases and 4 bases respectively, with 13 bases between them. Germline assignment: CDR1 DFQATT and CDR2 SNEGSKA (reference sequence). Here the CDR3 DNA reads TGCAGTGCAACCGAAGGGGGGTACAATGAGCAGTTCTTC. Translation gives CSATEGGYNEQFF.